This entry lists 12 T cell receptor beta chains sequenced from one sample in a study of cytomegalovirus exposure and HLA in healthy donors. The PCR had 60 Vbeta and 13 Jbeta primers. This table comes from immunoSEQ multiplex PCR, and its TCRdb copy is limited to in-frame clones, with some not included. The data hold approximately 190,000 clones, with just under 80% observed a single time. The sample consisted of PBMCs. These TCRs come from a woman younger than 45 in good health and CMV-seropositive.

This clone was counted a single time. The CDR3 region is CATHNRGYTF. The CDR3, as DNA: TGTGCCACCCATAATAGAGGCTACACCTTC. The rearrangement joins TRBV25-1 to TRBJ1-2; D remains ambiguous. Between the trimmed V and J ends, which lost 10 bases and 8 bases, there was a span of 11 bases. The CDR3 is 10 amino acids. CDR1 and CDR2 from the germline V gene are MGHDK and SYGVNS.

V is TRBV6-5 and J is TRBJ2-2; D gene unclear. The V end lost 5 bases, the J end lost 1 base, and 8 bases lay between the germline ends. Per the germline V gene, CDR1 is MNHEY and CDR2 is SVGAGI. CDR3 length: 14 residues. The DNA for the CDR3 is TGTGCCAGCAGTGAATTGAGGAACACCGGGGAGCTGTTTTTT. Its protein product is CASSELRNTGELFF.

The CDR3 region is CASSRQRFNEKLFF. The CDR3 DNA follows: TGTGCCAGCAGCAGACAGAGATTTAATGAAAAACTGTTTTTT. The chain recombines TRBV28 with TRBJ1-4; D may be TRBD1 (5 bases). The ends were cut back, 6 bases at V and 4 bases at J, with 12 bases in the middle. The CDR3 extends over 14 amino acids. Germline assignment: CDR1 MDHEN and CDR2 SYDVKM.

This chain connects TRBV2 to TRBJ1-5; D remains ambiguous. In germline, CDR1 is SNHLY, CDR2 FYNNEI. This CDR3 comprises 12 residues. V was pared by 4 bases and J by 7 bases, with 8 bases between. Here the CDR3 DNA reads TGTGCCAGCAGTGGCGGCGGGCAGCCCCAGCATTTT. Amino acids: CASSGGGQPQHF.

The chain couples TRBV27 to TRBJ2-7, with 8 bases aligning to TRBD1. This CDR3 is built from 14 residues. The V gene end was trimmed by 5 bases and the J gene end by 2 bases; junction bases not matched to a gene: 5. Germline-derived CDR1 and CDR2 are MNHEY and SMNVEV (reference sequence). The CDR3 protein is CASSPGQGAYEQYF. For the CDR3, the DNA is TGTGCCAGCAGTCCCGGACAGGGTGCCTACGAGCAGTACTTC.

V gene TRBV7-6 combines with J gene TRBJ2-2, with D possibly being TRBD2 (5 bases). Germline V gene sequence: CDR1 SGHVS, CDR2 FNYEAQ. Trimming shortened V by 4 bases and J by 2 bases, and 20 bases separated the two germline ends. CDR3 length: 18 residues. CDR3 amino acids: CASSSLVQRQLNTGELFF. In DNA form, the CDR3 reads TGTGCCAGCAGCTCCCTCGTCCAGCGGCAACTCAACACCGGGGAGCTGTTTTTT.

The chain has TRBV19 and TRBJ1-2; 8 bases match TRBD1. This CDR3 has 15 residues. The germline gives CDR1 LNHDA, CDR2 SQIVND (reference sequence). With V trimmed by 6 bases and J by 4 bases, 10 bases remained unmatched. In DNA, the CDR3 is TGTGCCAGTAGAGGTTTTGGAGACAGGGGCTATGGCTACACCTTC. This codes for CASRGFGDRGYGYTF.

The chain combines TRBV9 with TRBJ2-5; D is uncertain. Per germline, CDR1 SGDLS and CDR2 YYNGEE. V lost 4 bases and J lost 5, with 12 bases in between. CDR3 size: 13 residues. The CDR3, as DNA: TGTGCCAGCAGCCTTGGCCTTTTTGAGACCCAGTACTTC. Protein sequence: CASSLGLFETQYF.

The rearrangement links TRBV6-5 to TRBJ1-2, with D unresolved. The germline gives CDR1 MNHEY, CDR2 SVGAGI. V lost 7 bases and J lost 8, with 17 bases in between. This CDR3 spans 13 amino acids. CDR3 region: CASTRSGSKGYTF. The CDR3 nucleotides read TGTGCCAGCACCCGGAGCGGATCAAAGGGCTACACCTTC.

The chain links TRBV27 to TRBJ1-3, with D possibly TRBD1 on 5 matching bases. CDR1 MNHEY and CDR2 SMNVEV come from the germline V gene (reference sequence). The CDR3 contains 13 residues. Between the trimmed V and J ends, which lost 5 bases and 8 bases, there was a span of 13 bases. The CDR3 here is CASSPNGGYTIYF. CDR3 sequence (DNA): TGTGCCAGCAGTCCCAACGGGGGGTACACCATATATTTT.

The rearrangement links TRBV19 to TRBJ1-5; TRBD1 aligns across 8 bases. Germline lookup yields CDR1 LNHDA and CDR2 SQIVND (reference sequence). The CDR3 sequence is 16 residues long. Trimming took 10 bases from V and 0 from J; bases not matched to a gene: 11. The CDR3 protein is CATRGDRTYSNQPQHF. CDR3 in DNA: TGTGCCACTCGAGGGGACAGGACTTATAGCAATCAGCCCCAGCATTTT.

CDR3 DNA sequence: TGCAGCGCCGGGGACACCGGGGAGCTGTTTTTT. Residues: CSAGDTGELFF. The genes are TRBV29-1 and TRBJ2-2, with a tentative D call TRBD2 (5 bases). V dropped 7 bases and J dropped 3 bases, with 6 bases sitting between them. Germline CDR1 reads SQVTM; CDR2 reads ANQGSEA. This CDR3 is built from 11 residues.